Sequencing of this T cell receptor (beta chain) was carried out in a study of cytomegalovirus exposure and HLA in healthy donors (dated by TCRdb to 2016 to 2017). Study-wide context: According to an earlier analysis of 450 to 650 of the donors, about 190 million T cells yielded roughly 110 million unique TCR beta sequences and around 280 Gb of sequence data. An early release that covered fewer than 800 HLA-typed donors contained around 330 gigabases of sequencing data and roughly 84 million unique TCR sequences. The genetic ancestry cluster associated with self-reported Caucasian donors included 81% of the 398 genotyped donors. The study aimed to test whether cataloging public T cell receptors could reveal signatures of past pathogen exposure. Using immunosequencing, the study profiled T cell repertoires from around 670 subjects and related those repertoires to cytomegalovirus serostatus. A separate validation cohort of over 95 different subjects was used in addition to the 666-subject first cohort. To predict cytomegalovirus infection status, the study combined high-throughput TCR immunosequencing, statistical association of individual TCRs with disease status, and machine learning. In a later analysis, previously published TCR beta repertoires from more than 500 donors were re-analyzed and high-resolution HLA genotyping was added so that TCR occurrence patterns could be studied. Rather than using new phenotypic data, the later analysis identified candidate immune exposures from TCR beta sequences and from how often those sequences occurred across donors. An earlier analysis of roughly 580 of the donors used high-throughput TCR beta sequencing to judge whether each TCR beta V gene segment behaved as functional or pseudogenic. Donor age, sex, ethnicity and CMV serostatus were collected together with the repertoire data. A later genetic analysis took genome-wide SNP genotypes for about 55% of the roughly 670 donors and used that subset as a discovery cohort. All discovery cohort repertoires had been generated using a single sequencing platform. Class I and class II HLA loci were covered by the typing at four-digit resolution. Typing coverage differed by locus: A, B, C, DRB1 and DQB1 were typed in about 620-640 donors, DQA1 in roughly 510, DPA1 in around 580, and DPB1 in 400 to 480. A few DR-DQ haplotypes were treated as single units for association and clustering because of strong linkage in the cohort. On average, around 200,000 unique TCR beta nucleotide sequences were sequenced per donor among 398 genotyped donors of the cohort, with around 19% of those sequences being non-productive.

For this clone: This receptor's antigen is unknown. No much larger clone exists at a distance of one base, and base qualities are not known.

At the junction V is shortened by 4 bases and J by 3 bases; bases outside the gene matches: 9. The germline V gene sets CDR1 to SGHRS and CDR2 to YFSETQ. From the cysteine up to the phenylalanine, the CDR3 has a length of 16 residues. Only the CDR3 region is kept as DNA, spanning 48 bases read in frame from base 1. Overall study results and their limits: Specific HLA alleles were associated with more than 15,000 TCR beta sequences at a false discovery rate of 0.05 in a later analysis. A later analysis found that most CMV-associated TCR beta chains appeared HLA-restricted, with HLA associations seemingly driven largely by CMV exposure. When HLA alleles, especially DR and DQ, strongly co-occurred, attributing TCR associations to individual alleles was difficult. Several of the top co-occurrence clusters appeared to be linked to parvovirus B19, influenza, CMV and Epstein-Barr virus, according to a later analysis. Only TCR beta chains were sequenced in this cohort, and the absence of alpha or paired-chain data limited detectable features. The authors suggested that the approach could potentially be generalized to other disease states and immunological phenotypes. In vitro tests confirmed that a few of the cytomegalovirus-associated TCR beta chains recognize cytomegalovirus antigens. A group of highly shared sequence variants was considered likely to be a technical artifact of the sequencing pipeline. Some IMGT-functional V segments, including TRBV6-2 and TRBV6-3, could not be distinguished by the 87-base-pair reads and were therefore excluded. The study listed around 160 TCR beta chains as associated with cytomegalovirus. The classifier was reported to diagnose cytomegalovirus status with high specificity and sensitivity in both the original and validation cohorts. HLA typing was unavailable for some donors at each locus, so association tests used only the typed subset. A further reported finding was that TCR beta sequences accurately predicted the HLA-A and HLA-B alleles for most subjects in the first cohort. While some public TCRs were present in many individuals, most TCR sequences turned up only very rarely across donors. Broadly in line with IMGT annotations, most TCR beta V segments showed up in productive rearrangements about 87% or about 30% of the time in an earlier analysis of under 700 of the donors. In a later genetic analysis, a missense DCLRE1C variant was associated with V-gene and J-gene trimming of TCR beta chains, and the association was replicated in an independent cohort. Presence/absence analyses assumed roughly uniform sequencing depth across donors, an assumption that may not hold. In a later analysis, TCR association rates were found to vary across HLA loci, with the most associated TCRs seen for DRB1 alleles and the fewest for HLA-C alleles. A later analysis found that HLA-associated TCR beta chains were more clonally expanded and had lower generation probabilities than equally common non-associated chains. A later genetic analysis reported fewer N-insertions in productive TCRs among donors in an Asian-associated ancestry cluster than the roughly 700-donor mean. Because counts were too low, under 20 rarely observed V segments, including chromosome 9 orphons, were left out of the earlier analysis of about 500 of the donors. For the cohort, immune exposure information was limited to CMV serostatus. Linkage disequilibrium might explain the correlated functional status among segregating V segments, but an unknown experimental factor could not be excluded.

Library construction relied on the immunoSEQ multiplex PCR assay. The multiplex PCR relied on a mix of 60 forward primers for TCR Vbeta segments and 13 reverse primers for TCR Jbeta segments. The CDR3 region of rearranged TCR beta genes was amplified from genomic DNA with a multiplex PCR assay. Amplified TCR beta libraries were sequenced as 87-base-pair reads on the Illumina HiSeq System. As for how the authors treated the data: A later analysis tallied 75 million to 95 million unique TCR beta chains across the 550 to 850 repertoires, and some 12 million of those chains were shared by two or more donors. Raw reads were error-corrected and collapsed into unique sequences with a nearest-neighbor algorithm that merged closely related sequences to remove PCR and sequencing errors. Alignment of CDR3 sequences to IMGT reference sequences was used to assign V, D and J gene segments. For a sequence to be retained, a match of at least six nucleotides to both a V gene segment and a J gene segment was required. A rearrangement was called productive if the CDR3 had no stop codons and remained in frame with V and J, and every other rearrangement was called non-productive. CDR3 was defined according to IMGT convention as the region running from the second conserved V-encoded cysteine to the conserved J-encoded phenylalanine. The earlier analysis of about 530 of the donors excluded any sequence lacking an unambiguous match to a single V gene segment. An earlier analysis of under 750 of the donors called V segments functional above 56.7% productive rearrangements and segregating when the between-donor standard deviation exceeded 5%. A statistical classification framework was developed to diagnose cytomegalovirus status using the catalog of TCR beta chain sequences. In a later analysis, V and J genes were assigned by comparing TCR nucleotide sequences against IMGT/GENE-DB human TR gene sequences. In a later analysis, CDR3 sequences and most-parsimonious VDJ recombination scenarios were assigned using the TCRdist pipeline. In a later analysis, every TCR beta chain was defined by the combination of its CDR3 amino acid sequence and its V-gene family, and reads without a unique V-gene family were dropped. As a way to deal with suspected cross-contamination and a sequencing artifact, a later analysis dropped approximately 570 nucleotide sequences that were highly shared and had low generation probability. For each public chain, a later analysis derived a clonal expansion index from normalized ranks of inferred template counts within each repertoire. A later analysis computed generation probabilities with a VDJ recombination model fitted to out-of-frame rearrangements, and checked the results against IGoR. Hypergeometric tests were used in a later analysis to score TCR-TCR, TCR-HLA and TCR-CMV co-occurrence, with a repertoire-size bias correction applied to the TCR pairs. To estimate false discovery rates, a later analysis permuted the HLA or CMV assignments 20 times. In a later analysis, co-occurring TCRs were grouped with DBSCAN, and TCRdist sequence similarity was added when clustering was performed within HLA-allele-positive subsets. Repertoires with fewer than 30,000 or more than 120,000 public chains, plus five repertoires with anomalous nucleotide sharing, were excluded from co-occurrence clustering. Drawn from immuneACCESS, this table holds only the in-frame rearrangements with V and J called that TCRdb kept. Clones are partly lost; checked studies trace under half to an unresolved V gene and leave the rest unexplained. V and J calls and clone size follow that table, whereas D and trimming were derived from the DNA. Present in this sample are about 160,000 clones, 65% to 80% of which were seen just once. The ten top clones hold roughly 4.5% of the sample.

The cohort consisted of more than 650 healthy bone marrow donors. At the time of sampling, every cohort member was nominally healthy, though immune exposures that went unrecorded were likely present. The donor was CMV seropositive and was included in the group of some 290 seropositive cohort members. A peripheral blood sample was provided by each donor, and peripheral blood mononuclear cells were used for TCR beta sequencing. The Qiagen DNeasy Blood Extraction Kit was used to extract genomic DNA from the blood cell samples. In this chain, TRBV5-1 is recombined with TRBJ2-1, with 8 junctional bases fitting TRBD2. The sequence was collected from a man between 18 and 35 years old in good health and CMV-seropositive. Sequenced input: PBMCs. The DNA reads as follows: TGCGCCAGCAGCGCGACCGGGACTAGGGGCTACAATGAGCAGTTCTTC. Translated, this gives CASSATGTRGYNEQFF. The CDR3 plus the reference TRBV5-1 and TRBJ2-1 genes for the other parts give the full variable domain: KAGVTQTPRYLIKTRGQQVTLSCSPISGHRSVSWYQQTPGQGLQFLFEYFSETQRNKGNFPGRFSGRQFSNSRSEMNVSTLELGDSALYLCASSATGTRGYNEQFFGPGTRLTVL.